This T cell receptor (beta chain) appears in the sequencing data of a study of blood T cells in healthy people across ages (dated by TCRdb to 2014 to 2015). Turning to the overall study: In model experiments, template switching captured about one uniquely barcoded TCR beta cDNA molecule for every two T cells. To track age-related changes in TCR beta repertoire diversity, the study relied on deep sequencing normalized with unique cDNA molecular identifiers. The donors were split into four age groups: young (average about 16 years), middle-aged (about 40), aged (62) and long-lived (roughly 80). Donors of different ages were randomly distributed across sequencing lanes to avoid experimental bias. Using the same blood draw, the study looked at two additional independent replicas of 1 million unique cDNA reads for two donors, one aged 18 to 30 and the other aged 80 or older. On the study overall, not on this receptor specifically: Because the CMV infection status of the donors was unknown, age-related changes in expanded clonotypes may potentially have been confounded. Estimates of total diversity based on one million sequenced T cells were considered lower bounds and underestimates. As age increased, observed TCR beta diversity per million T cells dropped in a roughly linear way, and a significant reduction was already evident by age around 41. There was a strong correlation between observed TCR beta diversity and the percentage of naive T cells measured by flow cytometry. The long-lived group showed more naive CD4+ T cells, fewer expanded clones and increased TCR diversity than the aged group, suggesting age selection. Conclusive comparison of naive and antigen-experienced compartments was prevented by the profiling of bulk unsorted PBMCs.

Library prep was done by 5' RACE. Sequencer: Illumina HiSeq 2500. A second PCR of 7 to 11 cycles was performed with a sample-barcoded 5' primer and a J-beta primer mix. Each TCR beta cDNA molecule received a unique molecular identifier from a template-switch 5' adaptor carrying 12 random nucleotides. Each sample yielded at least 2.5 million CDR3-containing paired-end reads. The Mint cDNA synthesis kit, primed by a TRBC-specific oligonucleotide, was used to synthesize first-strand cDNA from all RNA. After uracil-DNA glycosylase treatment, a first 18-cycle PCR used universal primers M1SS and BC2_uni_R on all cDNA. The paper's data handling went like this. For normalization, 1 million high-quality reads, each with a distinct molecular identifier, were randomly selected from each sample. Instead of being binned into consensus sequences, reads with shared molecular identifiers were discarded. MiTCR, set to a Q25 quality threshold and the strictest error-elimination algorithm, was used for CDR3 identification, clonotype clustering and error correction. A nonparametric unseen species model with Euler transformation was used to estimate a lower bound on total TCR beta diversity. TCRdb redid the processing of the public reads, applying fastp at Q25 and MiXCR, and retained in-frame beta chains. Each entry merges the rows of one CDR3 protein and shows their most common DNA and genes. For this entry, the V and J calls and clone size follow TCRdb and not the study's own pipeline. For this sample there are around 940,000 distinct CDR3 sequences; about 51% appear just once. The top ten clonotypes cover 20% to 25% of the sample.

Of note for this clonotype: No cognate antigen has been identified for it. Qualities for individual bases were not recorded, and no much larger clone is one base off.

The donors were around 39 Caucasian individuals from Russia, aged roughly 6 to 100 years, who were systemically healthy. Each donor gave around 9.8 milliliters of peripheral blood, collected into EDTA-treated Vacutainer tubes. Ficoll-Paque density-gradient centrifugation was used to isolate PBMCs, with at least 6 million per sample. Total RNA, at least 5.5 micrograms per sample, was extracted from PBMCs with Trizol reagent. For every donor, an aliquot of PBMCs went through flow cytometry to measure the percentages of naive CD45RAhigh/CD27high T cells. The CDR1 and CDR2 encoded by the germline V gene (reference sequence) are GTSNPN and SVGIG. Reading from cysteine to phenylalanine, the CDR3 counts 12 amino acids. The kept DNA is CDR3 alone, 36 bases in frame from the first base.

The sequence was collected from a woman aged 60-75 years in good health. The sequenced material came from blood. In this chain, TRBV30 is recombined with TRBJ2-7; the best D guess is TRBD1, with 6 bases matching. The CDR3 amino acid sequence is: CVGIKGDYEQYF. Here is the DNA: TGTGTCGGAATAAAGGGGGATTACGAGCAGTACTTC.